The present T cell receptor beta chain was sequenced within a study of shared clonotypes between healthy human individuals. This clone was detected ten times or more. The V and J ends lost 5 bases and 4 bases respectively, with 12 bases between them. The CDR3 consists of 14 residues. Looked up from germline, CDR1 is MNHNS and CDR2 is SASEGT. The assay was immunoSEQ multiplex PCR, and TCRdb's table has in-frame clones only and misses some. The sample lists over a million clones, around 74% occurring once. Sequencing was done on a sample of memory CD4+ T cells sorted from blood. Noted subset: CD45RA-negative fraction. This TCR was recovered from a man aged 18 to 29 in good health. V usage is TRBV6-1 and J usage is TRBJ2-1; D perhaps matches TRBD2 (5 bases). The CDR3 coding sequence is TGTGCCAGCAGTCGTCTAGCTGGATACAATGAGCAGTTCTTC. Protein: CASSRLAGYNEQFF.